Detailed here is one T cell receptor (beta chain). The CDR3 consists of 15 residues. V lost 4 bases and J lost 2; bases outside the gene matches: 4. Germline CDR1 reads SEHNR; CDR2 reads FQNEAQ (reference sequence). This sample was included in a study of technical replicates of blood from a handful of donors. Here immunoSEQ multiplex PCR was the method, and the copy in TCRdb shows in-frame clones only, minus some. Of about 74,000 clones listed, 85% to 95% are singletons. The sequenced sample was T cells isolated from PBMCs. This receptor was taken from a human donor in good health. The chain recombines TRBV7-9 with TRBJ2-1, with 8 bases lining up with TRBD1. CDR3 loop: CASSYGQGTYNEQFF. The CDR3 nucleotides read TGTGCCAGCAGCTACGGACAGGGTACCTACAATGAGCAGTTCTTC.